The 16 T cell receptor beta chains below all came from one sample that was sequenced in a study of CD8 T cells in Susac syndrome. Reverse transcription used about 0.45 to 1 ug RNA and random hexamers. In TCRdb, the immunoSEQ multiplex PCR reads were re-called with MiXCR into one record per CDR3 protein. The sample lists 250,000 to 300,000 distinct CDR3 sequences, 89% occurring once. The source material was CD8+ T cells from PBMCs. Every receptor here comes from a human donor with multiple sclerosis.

Written as DNA, the CDR3 is TGTGCCAGCAGCCACCGGATAAGCGGGAGCACAGATACGCAGTATTTT. As protein: CASSHRISGSTDTQYF. This chain connects TRBV3-1 to TRBJ2-3; D is perhaps TRBD2 (6 bases). This CDR3 has 16 residues. Deletions cut 3 bases from V and 0 bases from J, with 13 bases between. Germline-derived CDR1 and CDR2 are LGHDT and YNNKEL (reference sequence).

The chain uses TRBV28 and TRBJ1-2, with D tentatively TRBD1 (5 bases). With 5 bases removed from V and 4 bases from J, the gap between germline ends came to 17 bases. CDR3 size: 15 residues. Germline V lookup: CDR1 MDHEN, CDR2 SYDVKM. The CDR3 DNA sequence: TGTGCCAGCAGTCTAGAGCCGGGTGGGGGCTATGGCTACACCTTC. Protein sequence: CASSLEPGGGYGYTF.

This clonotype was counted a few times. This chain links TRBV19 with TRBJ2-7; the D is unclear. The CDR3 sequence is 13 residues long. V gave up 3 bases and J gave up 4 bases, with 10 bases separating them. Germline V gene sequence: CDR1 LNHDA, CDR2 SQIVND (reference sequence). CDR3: CASSITPGYEQYF. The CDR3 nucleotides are TGTGCCAGTAGTATCACCCCTGGGTACGAGCAGTACTTC. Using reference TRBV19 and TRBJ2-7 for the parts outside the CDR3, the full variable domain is DGGITQSPKYLFRKEGQNVTLSCEQNLNHDAMYWYRQDPGQGLRLIYYSQIVNDFQKGDIAEGYSVSREKKESFPLTVTSAQKNPTAFYLCASSITPGYEQYFGPGTRLTVT.

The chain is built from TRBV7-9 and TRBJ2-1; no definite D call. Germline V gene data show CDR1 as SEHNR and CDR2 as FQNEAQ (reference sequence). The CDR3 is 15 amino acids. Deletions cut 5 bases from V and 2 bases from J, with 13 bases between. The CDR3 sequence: CASSPLGAPYNEQFF. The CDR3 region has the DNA TGTGCCAGCAGCCCACTCGGAGCCCCCTACAATGAGCAGTTCTTC.

As DNA, the CDR3 is TGCAGCGTCGCCGGGACAGGGGTCGAGCAGTACTTC. Translating it yields CSVAGTGVEQYF. This chain uses TRBV29-1 with TRBJ2-7, with TRBD1 matching over 10 bases. With 6 bases clipped from V and 6 bases from J, the junction kept 5 bases outside the gene matches. Germline assignment: CDR1 SQVTM and CDR2 ANQGSEA. This CDR3 has 12 amino acids.

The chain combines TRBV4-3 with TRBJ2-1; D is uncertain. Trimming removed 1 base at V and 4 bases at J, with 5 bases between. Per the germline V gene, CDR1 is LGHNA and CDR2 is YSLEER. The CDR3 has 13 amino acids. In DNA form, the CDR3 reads TGCGCCAGCAGCCAAGTCGCATACAATGAGCAGTTCTTC. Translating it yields CASSQVAYNEQFF.

The CDR3 spells CASSPNRLTSGVSYEQYF. The CDR3 DNA reads TGTGCCAGCAGCCCTAACCGCTTGACTAGCGGAGTCTCCTACGAGCAGTACTTC. The chain employs TRBV4-2 and TRBJ2-7; 9 bases map to TRBD2. The CDR3 spans 18 residues. The V and J ends lost 4 bases and 0 bases, in that order; junction bases with no gene match: 13. Germline V gives CDR1 LGHNA, CDR2 YNFKEQ.

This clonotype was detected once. CDR3 in amino acids: CASSHILSSYNEQFF. CDR3 nucleotides: TGTGCCAGCAGCCATATCCTAAGCTCCTACAATGAGCAGTTCTTC. The chain couples TRBV12-3 or TRBV12-4 to TRBJ2-1; D is undetermined. Trimming cost V 6 bases and J 0 bases, with 12 bases left between them. The CDR3 totals 15 residues.

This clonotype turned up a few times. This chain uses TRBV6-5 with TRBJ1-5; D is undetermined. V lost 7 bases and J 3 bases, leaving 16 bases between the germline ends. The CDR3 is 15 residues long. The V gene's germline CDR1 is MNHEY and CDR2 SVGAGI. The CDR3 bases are TGTGCCAGCACCGACCACCAGGATCCCAATCAGCCCCAGCATTTT. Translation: CASTDHQDPNQPQHF.

CDR3 DNA sequence: TGTGCCGCAAGAAGGGAGTTTTCAGAAAAACTGTTTTTT. This codes for CAARREFSEKLFF. The chain recombines TRBV5-4 with TRBJ1-4; D is unclear. Trimming removed 10 bases at V and 8 bases at J, with 18 bases between. CDR3 length: 13 residues. Per the germline V gene, CDR1 is SGHNT and CDR2 is YYREEE (reference sequence).

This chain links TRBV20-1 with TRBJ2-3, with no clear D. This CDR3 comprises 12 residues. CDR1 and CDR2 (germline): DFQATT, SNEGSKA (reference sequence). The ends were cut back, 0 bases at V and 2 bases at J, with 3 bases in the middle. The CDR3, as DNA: TGCAGTGCTAGAGAAATCACAGATACGCAGTATTTT. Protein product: CSAREITDTQYF.

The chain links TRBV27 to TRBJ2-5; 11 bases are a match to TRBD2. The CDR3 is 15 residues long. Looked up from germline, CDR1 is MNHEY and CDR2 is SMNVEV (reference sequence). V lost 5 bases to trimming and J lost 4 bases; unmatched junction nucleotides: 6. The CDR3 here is CASSPGLADSETQYF. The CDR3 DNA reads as TGTGCCAGCAGTCCGGGACTAGCGGACTCAGAGACCCAGTACTTC.

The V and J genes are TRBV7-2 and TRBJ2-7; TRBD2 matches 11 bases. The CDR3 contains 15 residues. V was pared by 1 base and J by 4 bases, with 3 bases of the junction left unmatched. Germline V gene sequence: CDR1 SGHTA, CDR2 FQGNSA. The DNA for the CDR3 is TGTGCCAGCAGCTTAGTACTAGCGGGAGAGTACGAGCAGTACTTC. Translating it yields CASSLVLAGEYEQYF. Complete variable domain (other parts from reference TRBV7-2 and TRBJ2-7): GAGVSQSPSNKVTEKGKDVELRCDPISGHTALYWYRQSLGQGLEFLIYFQGNSAPDKSGLPSDRFSAERTGGSVSTLTIQRTQQEDSAVYLCASSLVLAGEYEQYFGPGTRLTVT.

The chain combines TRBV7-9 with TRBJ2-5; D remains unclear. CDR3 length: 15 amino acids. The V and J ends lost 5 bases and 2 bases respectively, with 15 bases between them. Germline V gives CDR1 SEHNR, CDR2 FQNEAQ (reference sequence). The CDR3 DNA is TGTGCCAGCAGCCCTTTGGGTGGGTTACAAGAGACCCAGTACTTC. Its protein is CASSPLGGLQETQYF. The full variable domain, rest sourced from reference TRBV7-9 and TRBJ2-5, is DTGVSQNPRHKITKRGQNVTFRCDPISEHNRLYWYRQTLGQGPEFLTYFQNEAQLEKSRLLSDRFSAERPKGSFSTLEIQRTEQGDSAMYLCASSPLGGLQETQYFGPGTRLLVL.

The CDR3 sequence is CASSEQSTGVGGELFF. The DNA of the CDR3 is TGTGCCAGCAGCGAGCAGTCCACAGGGGTTGGCGGGGAGCTGTTTTTT. The chain uses TRBV9 and TRBJ2-2; the match to TRBD1 covers 7 bases. Trimming removed 3 bases from V and 7 bases from J; junction bases left unmatched: 12. CDR3 length equals 16 residues. Looked up from germline, CDR1 is SGDLS and CDR2 is YYNGEE.

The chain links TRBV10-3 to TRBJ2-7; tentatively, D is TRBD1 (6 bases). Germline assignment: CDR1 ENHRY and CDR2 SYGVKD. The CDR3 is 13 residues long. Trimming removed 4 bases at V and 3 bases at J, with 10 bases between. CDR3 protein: CAISVGTSYEQYF. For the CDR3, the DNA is TGTGCCATCAGTGTCGGGACAAGCTACGAGCAGTACTTC.